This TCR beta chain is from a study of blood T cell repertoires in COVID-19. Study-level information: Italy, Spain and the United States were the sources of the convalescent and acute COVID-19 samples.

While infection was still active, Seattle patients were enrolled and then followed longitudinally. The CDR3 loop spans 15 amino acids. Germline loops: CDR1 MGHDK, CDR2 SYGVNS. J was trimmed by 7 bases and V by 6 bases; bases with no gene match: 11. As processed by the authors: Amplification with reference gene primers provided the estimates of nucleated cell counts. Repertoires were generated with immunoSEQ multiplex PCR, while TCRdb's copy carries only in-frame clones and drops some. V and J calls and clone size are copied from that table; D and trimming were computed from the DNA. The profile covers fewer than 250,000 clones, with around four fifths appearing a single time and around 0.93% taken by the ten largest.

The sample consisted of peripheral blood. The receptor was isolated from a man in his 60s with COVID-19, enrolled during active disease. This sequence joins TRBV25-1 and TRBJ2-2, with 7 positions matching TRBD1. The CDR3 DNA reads TGTGCCAGCAGACGACAGGGACCCAGGGGCGGGGAGCTGTTTTTT. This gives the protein CASRRQGPRGGELFF.